Listed here are 11 T cell receptor beta chains from one sample, sequenced in a study of CD8+ T cells in alopecia areata. The treatment was: oral pan-JAK inhibitor, 5-10 mg twice daily. It was cDNA, reverse transcribed from extracted RNA, that served as the sequencing template. Clones were sequenced by immunoSEQ multiplex PCR, and TCRdb holds only the in-frame ones, with some missing. The sample shows about 190,000 clones, 45% to 65% of them seen only once. The specimen comprised CD4+ T cells sorted from blood, sampled at week 4, from a patient treated with tofacitinib. These receptors were obtained from a human donor with alopecia areata.

The V and J genes are TRBV5-1 and TRBJ1-1; no definite D call. Germline V gives CDR1 SGHRS, CDR2 YFSETQ. Trimming removed 0 bases at V and 1 base at J, with 7 bases between. The CDR3 length is 14 residues. CDR3 sequence reads: CASSLGHANTEAFF. The CDR3 DNA reads as TGCGCCAGCAGCTTGGGACACGCGAACACTGAAGCTTTCTTT.

V usage is TRBV5-4 and J usage is TRBJ2-1; TRBD1 might be the D (5 bases). This CDR3 region has 16 residues. Trimming stripped 4 bases from V and 0 bases from J, with 14 bases between. Looked up from germline, CDR1 is SGHNT and CDR2 is YYREEE (reference sequence). The CDR3 is CASSPRGGHSYNEQFF. The CDR3 nucleotides read TGTGCCAGCAGCCCTAGGGGCGGCCACTCCTACAATGAGCAGTTCTTC.

As for this clone: This sequence may be a read error, since a much larger clone differs from it by one base. The sample holds other DNA sequences that translate to the same CDR3. J is TRBJ2-3 and V is TRBV28; 8 bases align to TRBD1. The CDR3 totals 16 residues. In germline, CDR1 is MDHEN, CDR2 SYDVKM. The CDR3 loop reads CASSLNRGISTDTQYF. As DNA, the CDR3 is TGTGCCAGCAGTCTAAACAGGGGGATAAGCACAGATACGCAGTACTTT.

CDR3 DNA sequence: TGTGCCTGGAGTCCGGGACATAGCAATCAGCCCCAGCATTTT. Its protein is CAWSPGHSNQPQHF. V usage is TRBV30 and J usage is TRBJ1-5; weak D call: TRBD1 (6 bases). Germline lookup yields CDR1 GTSNPN and CDR2 SVGIG (reference sequence). V dropped 2 bases and J dropped 0 bases, with 8 bases sitting between them. CDR3 length: 14 amino acids.

The CDR3: CASSYDRSTDTQYF. Written as DNA, the CDR3 is TGTGCCAGCAGTTACGACAGAAGCACAGATACGCAGTATTTT. The V call is TRBV5-5, the J call TRBJ2-3; tentative D call: TRBD1 (5 bases). The CDR3 contains 14 residues. Germline V gene lookup returns CDR1 SGHKS and CDR2 YYEKEE (reference sequence). The V end was cut by 5 bases, the J end by 0 bases, with 10 bases between.

In its sample, this clone was seen a few times. The rearrangement uses TRBV29-1 and TRBJ2-1; 7 positions match TRBD1. The CDR3 runs 16 residues. J lost 9 bases, V lost 6 bases, and 20 bases had no gene match. CDR1 and CDR2 (germline): SQVTM, ANQGSEA. CDR3 DNA: TGCAGCGTCTCCCAACATTTCACGGACAGGATAGGTGAGCAGTTCTTC. As protein: CSVSQHFTDRIGEQFF.

V and J are TRBV29-1 and TRBJ2-1; D perhaps matches TRBD1 (7 bases). The V end was cut by 7 bases, the J end by 1 base, with 17 bases between. Germline CDR1 and CDR2: SQVTM and ANQGSEA. The CDR3 consists of 15 residues. The CDR3 DNA reads TGCAGCGGCGGGACAGTCTACTTTTCCTACAATGAGCAGTTCTTC. Protein: CSGGTVYFSYNEQFF.

This clone was seen a few times. This CDR3 reads CASSFGAGGGETQYF. CDR3 sequence (DNA): TGTGCCAGCAGCTTCGGAGCGGGAGGGGGGGAGACCCAGTACTTC. This rearrangement joins TRBV5-4 to TRBJ2-5, with 10 bases fitting TRBD2. The CDR3 is 15 amino acids. Per the germline V gene, CDR1 is SGHNT and CDR2 is YYREEE (reference sequence). J gave up 5 bases and V 2 bases, and 6 bases lay outside the gene matches.

A few counts support this clone. The genes are TRBV29-1 and TRBJ2-2; D is unresolved. With 6 bases removed from V and 1 base from J, the gap between germline ends came to 12 bases. Germline loops: CDR1 SQVTM, CDR2 ANQGSEA. CDR3 length: 14 residues. CDR3 nucleotides: TGCAGCGTCCGAACCGACTTGAACACCGGGGAGCTGTTTTTT. This encodes CSVRTDLNTGELFF.

V gene TRBV30 combines with J gene TRBJ2-2; 10 bases map to TRBD2. V was pared by 2 bases and J by 3 bases, with 3 bases of the junction left unmatched. The CDR3 loop spans 15 amino acids. CDR1 and CDR2 (germline): GTSNPN, SVGIG (reference sequence). CDR3 bases: TGTGCCTGGAGTAGCGGGAGGGCCCACACCGGGGAGCTGTTTTTT. Protein product: CAWSSGRAHTGELFF.

The chain joins TRBV23-1 to TRBJ2-1, with a tentative D call TRBD2 (5 bases). TRBV23-1 is marked as an open reading frame, function uncertain. This CDR3 spans 13 amino acids. The ends were cut back, 6 bases at V and 6 bases at J, with 12 bases in the middle. CDR3 in amino acids: CASRRDSLNEQFF. Written as DNA, the CDR3 is TGCGCCAGCAGACGGGATTCTCTCAATGAGCAGTTCTTC.